The 22 T cell receptor beta chains below come from one sample, sequenced in a study of T cell clonality in common variable immunodeficiency. Only in-frame clones appear in the TCRdb table, and some are missing; sequencing was by immunoSEQ multiplex PCR. This set yields over 35,000 clones and no singletons; the top ten hold 8% to 10%. Material: peripheral blood mononuclear cells. The receptor source for this set is a person between 18 and 70 years old in good health.

This clone was seen ten or more times. The missing CDR3 end, 3 residues past where the read stops, is filled in from the germline J gene. V and J are TRBV2 and TRBJ2-1; 8 bases map to TRBD2. V gave up 6 bases and J gave up 8 bases; unmatched junction bases: 3. The germline CDR1 and CDR2 sequences are SNHLY and FYNNEI. The CDR3 consists of 12 residues. The sequenced part of the CDR3 DNA is TGTGCCAGCAGGGCGACTAGCGATGAG. Its translation is CASRATSDE. The entire CDR3 reads CASRATSDEQFF. The variable domain in full, with the rest retrieved from reference TRBV2 and TRBJ2-1, is EPEVTQTPSHQVTQMGQEVILRCVPISNHLYFYWYRQILGQKVEFLVSFYNNEISEKSEIFDDQFSVERPDGSNFTLKIRSTKLEDSAMYFCASRATSDEQFFGPGTRLTVL.

This clone was counted only a few times. The missing CDR3 end, 3 residues past where the read stops, is filled in from the germline J gene. This chain links TRBV27 with TRBJ2-7, with 10 bases fitting TRBD1. The J segment lost 4 bases and the V segment lost 5 bases, leaving 2 bases of the junction unmatched. The CDR3 runs 13 residues. CDR1 MNHEY and CDR2 SMNVEV come from the germline V gene (reference sequence). This chain's CDR3 is CASSPDRGYEQYF. Partial CDR3 DNA: TGTGCCAGCAGTCCGGACAGGGGGTACGAG.

The sample holds many counts of this clone. Read data end 3 residues before the CDR3 end; the end is taken from the germline J gene. V is TRBV20-1 and J is TRBJ2-7; 9 nucleotides agree with TRBD2. The J segment lost 6 bases and the V segment lost 1 base, leaving 10 bases of the junction unmatched. The CDR3 runs 15 residues. Germline assignment: CDR1 DFQATT and CDR2 SNEGSKA (reference sequence). The part of the CDR3 DNA that was read is TGCAGTGCTAGAGCCGTCGGGCTAGCGGGGACCGAG. This encodes CSARAVGLAGTE. The CDR3 in its entirety is CSARAVGLAGTEQYF.

There are many counts of this clone. The CDR3 extends 3 residues past the end of the read, so its final part is completed from the germline J gene. The chain recombines TRBV18 with TRBJ1-6; a possible D gene is TRBD1 (5 bases). The CDR3 totals 15 residues. CDR1 is KGHSH and CDR2 is LQKENI in the germline V gene. V lost 2 bases, J lost 8 bases, and 13 bases lay in between. CDR3 DNA (partial): TGTGCCAGCTCACCATCGGCGATCAGGGATTCACCC. Protein sequence: CASSPSAIRDSP. The CDR3 in its entirety is CASSPSAIRDSPLHF.

This clone was picked up many times. The observed sequence ends 3 residues before the CDR3 terminus, with the missing tail filled in from the germline J gene. V and J are TRBV2 and TRBJ1-5; 9 bases line up with TRBD1. Looked up from germline, CDR1 is SNHLY and CDR2 is FYNNEI. This CDR3 has 16 residues. The ends lost 6 bases at V and 5 bases at J; junction bases unmatched: 11. CDR3: CASSDLTGTGHQPQHF. The sequenced part of the CDR3 DNA is TGTGCCAGCAGCGACTTAACCGGGACAGGGCATCAGCCC.

This clone occurred a few times. Incomplete CDR3 DNA: TGTGCCAGTAGTAAGCAGGCAACTAATGAAAAA. Translation gives CASSKQATNEK. The entire CDR3 sequence reads CASSKQATNEKLFF. The chain carries TRBV19 and TRBJ1-4, with D unresolved. The read finishes 3 residues shy of the CDR3 end, and the germline J gene is used to complete it. The CDR3 has 14 residues. Germline V gene data show CDR1 as LNHDA and CDR2 as SQIVND (reference sequence). The V gene lost 4 bases and the J gene lost 0 bases, with 6 bases spanning the gap.

This clone showed up many times. Sequencing ends 3 residues short of the CDR3 end; the germline J gene provides the rest. V usage is TRBV5-1 and J usage is TRBJ1-1; D remains ambiguous. The length of the CDR3 is 13 residues. Trimming stripped 7 bases from V and 4 bases from J, with 14 bases between. CDR1 SGHRS and CDR2 YFSETQ come from the germline V gene. The CDR3 reads CASQLDEGTEAFF. The DNA read from the CDR3 is TGCGCCAGCCAACTAGACGAGGGCACTGAA.

This clone was seen at least ten times. The CDR3 end falls 3 residues outside the read, so it is completed with the germline J gene. This sequence joins TRBV5-1 and TRBJ2-5; D may be TRBD1 (6 bases). Germline loops: CDR1 SGHRS, CDR2 YFSETQ. Trimming pared 5 bases from V and 5 bases from J, leaving 13 bases between. The CDR3 loop spans 13 amino acids. Partial CDR3 DNA: TGCGCCAGCAGTCCTAACAGGGATGAGACC. Encoded protein: CASSPNRDET. The full CDR3 sequence reads CASSPNRDETQYF.

At least ten counts were recorded for this clone. The read terminates 3 residues ahead of where the CDR3 ends, so the germline J gene completes it. The V gene is TRBV28, the J gene TRBJ2-1; 8 bases map to TRBD2. Trimming cost V 11 bases and J 8 bases; bases outside gene matches: 11. CDR1 and CDR2 from the germline V gene are MDHEN and SYDVKM. CDR3 size: 13 residues. The CDR3 sequence is CAGAREAWDEQFF. The sequenced CDR3 bases are TGTGCCGGCGCGCGGGAGGCCTGGGATGAG.

This clone was picked up a small number of times. The CDR3 end lies 3 residues beyond the end of the read and is filled in from the germline J gene. The rearrangement links TRBV19 to TRBJ1-5; 10 nucleotides agree with TRBD1. Germline V gene sequence: CDR1 LNHDA, CDR2 SQIVND (reference sequence). Trimming removed 3 bases from V and 9 bases from J; junction bases left unmatched: 5. The CDR3 sequence is 14 residues long. The CDR3 sequence: CASSMDRGLTPQHF. Incomplete CDR3 DNA: TGTGCCAGTAGTATGGACAGGGGGTTAACGCCC.

This clone showed up many times. Read coverage stops 3 residues before the CDR3 terminus; the germline J gene supplies the remainder. This chain links TRBV7-3 with TRBJ2-3; 12 bases match TRBD2. Germline V gives CDR1 SGHTA, CDR2 FQGTGA. The CDR3 is 17 amino acids. J was trimmed by 6 bases and V by 3 bases; bases with no gene match: 10. CDR3 sequence: CASSFLGLAGTGDTQYF. The sequenced part of the CDR3 DNA is TGTGCCAGCAGCTTTCTAGGACTAGCGGGAACGGGGGATACG.

This clone came up many times. The sequence runs out 3 residues before the end of the CDR3; the remainder is reconstructed from the germline J gene. The chain employs TRBV7-2 and TRBJ2-7, with D uncertain. V gave up 2 bases and J gave up 3 bases, with 8 bases separating them. CDR3 length: 13 residues. CDR1 is SGHTA and CDR2 is FQGNSA in the germline V gene. CDR3 sequence reads: CASSLTANYEQYF. The CDR3 bases that were read are TGTGCCAGCAGCTTAACCGCTAACTACGAG.

This clone was found many times. The read halts 3 residues ahead of the CDR3 end, with the missing end drawn from the germline J gene. The gene calls are TRBV4-1 and TRBJ2-1; D uncertain. CDR1 and CDR2 (germline): MGHRA, YSYEKL. Trimming stripped 8 bases from V and 9 bases from J, with 11 bases between. The CDR3 runs to 11 residues. CDR3 sequence reads: CASARNFEQFF. The CDR3 DNA, read in part, is TGCGCCAGCGCTCGCAACTTTGAG.

The sample holds many counts of this clone. Its ends do not fully match the called genes, so a read error is possible. The missing CDR3 end, 3 residues past where the read stops, is filled in from the germline J gene. The chain recombines TRBV6-4 with TRBJ1-1; a possible D gene is TRBD1 (5 bases). The germline CDR1 and CDR2 sequences are MRHNA and SNTAGT. CDR3 length equals 13 residues. CDR3 DNA, as far as it was read: TGTGCCAACAGTGACGGACACCTCACTGAA. Translated: CANSDGHLTE. The entire CDR3 reads CANSDGHLTEAFF.

Details on this clone: The read terminates 3 residues before the CDR3 end, so the remaining end is supplied by the germline J gene. The V and J genes are TRBV29-1 and TRBJ2-3; D unclear. The CDR3 is made up of 15 amino acids. Per the germline V gene, CDR1 is SQVTM and CDR2 is ANQGSEA. The sequenced CDR3 bases are TGCAGCGTTGGTCATGTAGCCGCAATCCAAGAGACG. Translating gives CSVGHVAAIQET. The whole CDR3 is CSVGHVAAIQETQYF.

This clone was seen ten or more times. The read ends 3 residues before the CDR3 terminus; that terminus is restored from the germline J gene. The chain recombines TRBV5-6 with TRBJ2-1; no definite D call. CDR3 size: 13 residues. CDR1 and CDR2 (germline): SGHDT, YYEEEE. With 1 base removed from V and 6 bases from J, the gap between germline ends came to 8 bases. CDR3 DNA (partial): TGTGCCAGCAGCTTGATAGTCTCCAATGAG. Amino acid sequence: CASSLIVSNE. The whole CDR3 is CASSLIVSNEQFF.

This clone showed up many times. Read sequence stops 3 residues before the CDR3 end, and the germline J gene provides the missing end. This rearrangement joins TRBV19 to TRBJ2-3; TRBD2 agrees at 11 bases. This CDR3 comprises 15 residues. V shed 6 bases, J shed 7 bases, and the junction held 9 bases outside the gene matches. Germline CDR1 is LNHDA and CDR2 is SQIVND (reference sequence). The CDR3 is CASSTTSGTGYTQYF. The sequenced part of the CDR3 DNA is TGTGCCAGTAGCACGACTAGCGGGACCGGCTATACG.

A remark on this clone: The CDR3 goes on 3 residues after the read ends, and that part is filled in from the germline J gene. The chain carries TRBV5-6 and TRBJ2-3; unclear D gene. Germline V gene sequence: CDR1 SGHDT, CDR2 YYEEEE. The CDR3 length is 11 residues. Here the CDR3 reads CASSLARTQYF. CDR3 bases read: TGTGCCAGCAGCTTGGCAAGGACG.

This clone has ten or more counts. With the read ending 3 residues before the CDR3 end, the germline J gene is used to fill in that end. This rearrangement joins TRBV29-1 to TRBJ1-2; D is uncertain. V was trimmed by 5 bases and J by 2 bases, leaving 12 bases between them. Germline CDR1 SQVTM, CDR2 ANQGSEA. The CDR3 totals 13 residues. CDR3 DNA (partial): TGCAGCGTTTTAGAGGCGGAGAACTATGGC. Its translation: CSVLEAENYG. Given in full, the CDR3 is CSVLEAENYGYTF.

This clone was detected ten times or more. The read is 3 residues too short to cover the CDR3 end, so that end is filled in from the germline J gene. The chain carries TRBV29-1 and TRBJ2-7; 9 nucleotides match TRBD2. Trimming took 2 bases from V and 4 from J; bases not matched to a gene: 0. This CDR3 spans 12 amino acids. CDR1 and CDR2 from the germline V gene are SQVTM and ANQGSEA. Incomplete CDR3 DNA: TGCAGCGTTGAAACTAGCGGGTACGAG. This encodes CSVETSGYE. The full CDR3 protein is CSVETSGYEQYF.

This clone was seen many times. The read terminates 3 residues ahead of where the CDR3 ends, so the germline J gene completes it. The chain carries TRBV19 and TRBJ1-5; the D gene is possibly TRBD1 (5 bases). This CDR3 region has 14 residues. CDR1 and CDR2 (germline): LNHDA, SQIVND (reference sequence). With 2 bases removed from V and 3 bases from J, the gap between germline ends came to 8 bases. The sequenced CDR3 bases are TGTGCCAGTAGTATACAGGGTGCCAATCAGCCC. This codes for CASSIQGANQP. The whole CDR3 sequence reads CASSIQGANQPQHF.

The sample holds many counts of this clone. Coverage ceases 3 residues before the CDR3 finishes, and the germline J gene fills in the end. The chain uses TRBV5-1 and TRBJ1-6, with a weak D call TRBD1 (5 bases). The length of the CDR3 is 15 residues. The germline gives CDR1 SGHRS, CDR2 YFSETQ. V was pared by 3 bases and J by 5 bases, with 12 bases between. The sequenced CDR3 bases are TGCGCCAGCAGCTCTAGGGGCACCGATAATTCACCC. Its translation: CASSSRGTDNSP. The entire CDR3 is CASSSRGTDNSPLHF.